This T cell receptor beta chain was recovered during a study of regulatory T cells in long-lasting Graves disease. The time point is: newly diagnosed GD, antithyroid drugs for less than 3 months. From PBMCs, RNA was extracted and then used to make the TCR library. HTBI primers from iRepertoire and Arm-PCR of CDR3 regions yielded the TCR beta libraries. TCRdb ran MiXCR on the multiplex PCR reads and lists one entry per CDR3 protein. This table has more than 450,000 distinct CDR3 sequences, roughly 15% appearing once. This clonotype was observed at least ten times. This CDR3 region has 13 residues. Trimming removed 6 bases from V and 4 bases from J; junction bases left unmatched: 6. CDR1 and CDR2 from the germline V gene are DFQATT and SNEGSKA (reference sequence). Another study also made use of these data, one on T cells in Graves' hyperthyroidism and ophthalmopathy. That report notes: The patients, who ranged from 18 to 65 in age, presented with newly diagnosed hyperthyroidism lasting under 2 months.

The V call is TRBV20-1, the J call TRBJ1-1, with 9 bases identical to TRBD1. The sequenced sample was peripheral blood mononuclear cells (PBMCs), obtained at new diagnosis, from a patient treated with antithyroid drugs. This clonotype originated in a middle-aged man with Graves disease. In DNA, the CDR3 is TGCAGTGCGACAGGGGGGGGCAGCACTGAAGCTTTCTTT. As protein: CSATGGGSTEAFF.